The 7 T cell receptor beta chains reported below all come from one sample, sequenced in a study of T-cell reconstitution after alpha-beta-depleted transplantation in children. As it was prepared, the TCRbeta library received unique molecular identifiers. One entry per CDR3 protein, called by TCRdb with MiXCR from the PCR reads. This table holds hundreds of thousands of distinct CDR3 sequences, around 13% found once. The source was PBMCs from the stem cell graft donor, collected from the stem cell graft. These TCRs come from a human donor who donated a stem cell graft to a child with combined immunodeficiency.

The gene calls are TRBV7-3 and TRBJ2-3; 9 positions agree with TRBD2. CDR3 length: 14 amino acids. After removal of 5 bases from V and 6 bases from J, the junction contained 6 bases not matched to a gene. CDR1 and CDR2 (germline): SGHTA, FQGTGA. CDR3 sequence: CASSLSGGLDTQYF. In DNA form, the CDR3 reads TGTGCCAGCAGCCTTAGCGGGGGCCTGGATACGCAGTATTTT.

In its sample, this clonotype was seen a few times. The V call is TRBV15, the J call TRBJ2-1; 11 bases match TRBD2. V gave up 6 bases and J gave up 8 bases; unmatched junction bases: 3. The germline V gene has CDR1 LNHNV and CDR2 YYDKDF (reference sequence). The length of the CDR3 is 13 residues. CDR3 nucleotides: TGTGCCACCAGACTAGCGGGAGCTGATGAGCAGTTCTTC. Protein: CATRLAGADEQFF.

This clonotype appeared a few times. The rearrangement uses TRBV20-1 and TRBJ2-1; possible D gene TRBD2, 5 bases. V was trimmed by 0 bases and J by 2 bases, leaving 11 bases between them. This CDR3 has 15 amino acids. Germline V gives CDR1 DFQATT, CDR2 SNEGSKA (reference sequence). CDR3 loop: CSAREGSDPYNEQFF. CDR3 sequence (DNA): TGCAGTGCTAGAGAAGGGAGCGACCCCTACAATGAGCAGTTCTTC.

The chain carries TRBV30 and TRBJ2-3; 9 bases map to TRBD2. J was trimmed by 6 bases and V by 3 bases; bases with no gene match: 7. This CDR3 is 14 amino acids long. Germline CDR1 reads GTSNPN; CDR2 reads SVGIG (reference sequence). The CDR3 nucleotides read TGTGCCTGGAGAAGGCGGGAGGGTTTGGATACGCAGTATTTT. The encoded protein is CAWRRREGLDTQYF.

This clonotype was recorded many times. This rearrangement joins TRBV12-3 or TRBV12-4 to TRBJ1-4; tentatively, D is TRBD1 (5 bases). The CDR3 loop spans 17 amino acids. Trimming left V 3 bases short and J 0 bases short, with 14 bases between. CDR3 DNA sequence: TGTGCCAGCAGTTTTGGGGCAGCACCCACAACTAATGAAAAACTGTTTTTT. Its protein product is CASSFGAAPTTNEKLFF.

This chain links TRBV6-2 or TRBV6-3 with TRBJ1-1; 9 bases are a match to TRBD1. The CDR3 is 16 amino acids. CDR1 and CDR2 (germline): MNHEY, SVGEGT. Trimming removed 5 bases from V and 4 bases from J; junction bases left unmatched: 11. CDR3 bases: TGTGCCAGCAGTCGTAGGTTGGGGACAGGGAGCACTGAAGCTTTCTTT. This gives the protein CASSRRLGTGSTEAFF.

The chain employs TRBV27 and TRBJ2-1, with D hard to call. Germline assignment: CDR1 MNHEY and CDR2 SMNVEV (reference sequence). The CDR3 spans 14 residues. V gave up 0 bases and J gave up 8 bases, with 11 bases separating them. This CDR3 is CASSLSGSAHEQFF. The CDR3 DNA is TGTGCCAGCAGTTTATCAGGGTCAGCCCATGAGCAGTTCTTC.